Below, 9 T cell receptor beta chains from the same sample are listed, as sequenced in a study of OX40 agonist ivuxolimab in advanced cancers. Using immunoSEQ multiplex PCR, the repertoire was profiled, and TCRdb retains in-frame clones only, with some absent. This table holds roughly 93,000 clones, more than 80% found once. The sample was CD4+ or CD8+ T cells sorted from blood, taken in a trial of the OX40 agonist ivuxolimab. These receptors came from an adult with an advanced solid tumor such as melanoma, head and neck, liver or kidney cancer.

This chain joins TRBV6-5 and TRBJ2-7; D might be TRBD1 (6 bases). The germline V gene encodes CDR1 MNHEY and CDR2 SVGAGI. Trimming pared 7 bases from V and 1 base from J, leaving 11 bases between. The CDR3 spans 13 residues. The CDR3 region is CASTDTGSYEQYF. DNA of the CDR3: TGTGCCAGCACCGATACAGGGTCCTACGAGCAGTACTTC.

The V call is TRBV6-1, the J call TRBJ1-1, with D perhaps TRBD1 (6 bases). This CDR3 is 14 amino acids long. V lost 6 bases and J lost 5, with 16 bases in between. The V gene's germline CDR1 is MNHNS and CDR2 SASEGT. The CDR3 DNA follows: TGTGCCAGCAGCACGGACAGTGGAAGGACTGAAGCTTTCTTT. Protein: CASSTDSGRTEAFF.

In DNA, the CDR3 is TGTGCCAGCAGCCACCGGGACAGGGAAAATGAGCAGTTCTTC. Its translation is CASSHRDRENEQFF. The genes are TRBV7-9 and TRBJ2-1; 9 bases align to TRBD1. Unmatched junction bases numbered 6, after V lost 5 bases and J lost 7 bases. The CDR3 length is 14 residues. Germline V gene sequence: CDR1 SEHNR, CDR2 FQNEAQ (reference sequence).

On this clone: Other DNA sequences within the sample encode an identical CDR3. This sequence joins TRBV14 and TRBJ2-7; D is unresolved. The CDR3 consists of 11 residues. Germline V gene lookup returns CDR1 SGHDN and CDR2 FVKESK. V lost 1 base and J lost 4, with 2 bases in between. CDR3 amino acids: CASSQAYEQYF. In DNA, the CDR3 is TGTGCCAGCAGCCAAGCTTACGAGCAGTACTTC.

The genes are TRBV5-1 and TRBJ2-5; TRBD1 aligns across 9 bases. The CDR3 contains 13 residues. The trim removed 3 bases at V and 4 bases at J, leaving 1 base unmatched. Looked up from germline, CDR1 is SGHRS and CDR2 is YFSETQ. Here the CDR3 DNA reads TGCGCCAGCAGCTCGGACAGGGGAGAGACCCAGTACTTC. Translation: CASSSDRGETQYF.

The gene calls are TRBV29-1 and TRBJ2-1; the D is unclear. Germline-derived CDR1 and CDR2 are SQVTM and ANQGSEA. Trimming left V 4 bases short and J 8 bases short, with 18 bases between. This CDR3 contains 14 residues. CDR3 loop: CSVVPGFFGDEQFF. In DNA, the CDR3 is TGCAGCGTTGTCCCCGGGTTTTTTGGGGATGAGCAGTTCTTC.

V gene TRBV18 combines with J gene TRBJ1-1; D may be TRBD1 (5 bases). The germline V gene encodes CDR1 KGHSH and CDR2 LQKENI. The CDR3 loop spans 18 amino acids. V was trimmed by 4 bases and J by 1 base, leaving 22 bases between them. Here the CDR3 DNA reads TGTGCCAGCTCACTAAAAAACCCCGGGCGGCAGGGGAACACTGAAGCTTTCTTT. Residues: CASSLKNPGRQGNTEAFF.

The chain joins TRBV19 to TRBJ2-5; 13 nucleotides agree with TRBD2. Germline CDR1 reads LNHDA; CDR2 reads SQIVND (reference sequence). V dropped 6 bases and J dropped 5; count of bases not matched to a gene: 3. CDR3 length: 14 residues. In DNA form, the CDR3 reads TGTGCCAGTAGAGGACTAGCGGGAGTTGAGACCCAGTACTTC. This translates into CASRGLAGVETQYF.

The CDR3, as DNA: TGTGCCAGCAGCTCCCAGCGATCCTACGAGCAGTACTTC. Translating gives CASSSQRSYEQYF. The chain combines TRBV7-2 with TRBJ2-7; D gene unclear. V was pared by 4 bases and J by 1 base, with 8 bases between. There are 13 residues in the CDR3. The germline gives CDR1 SGHTA, CDR2 FQGNSA.